These T cell receptor beta chains were read from a single sample in a study of graft-versus-host responses after intestinal transplantation. Method: immunoSEQ multiplex PCR; TCRdb's copy keeps in-frame clones and lacks some. The data contain roughly 80,000 clones, about 92% of them singletons. Source: PBMCs, taken 98 days after intestinal transplantation. These receptors were collected from a human patient who received an intestinal transplant, so some T cells may come from the graft donor. CDR3s include the opening cysteine and the closing phenylalanine or tryptophan. Fields, in order: J gene, clone size, V gene, D gene, CDR3 DNA, CDR3 protein. A D gene is named only where the DNA matches it firmly. Clone size is not always given. Where it is, it says once, few, many or a class for expanded clones.

j_gene: TRBJ1-1; abundance: -; v_gene: TRBV6-5; d_gene: TRBD1; CDR3nt: TGTGCCAGCAGTTACTCGATTGGACAGGGGGGTGCTGAAGCTTTCTTT; CDR3aa: CASSYSIGQGGAEAFF
j_gene: TRBJ2-1; abundance: -; v_gene: TRBV10-1; d_gene: -; CDR3nt: TGCGCCAGCAGTGAGATGGGCAGATCCTACAATGAGCAGTTCTTC; CDR3aa: CASSEMGRSYNEQFF
j_gene: TRBJ2-5; abundance: -; v_gene: TRBV23-1; d_gene: -; CDR3nt: TGCGCCAGCAGTCAACCCCTAGAGAGGGGGGGTGGAGAGACCCAGTACTTC; CDR3aa: CASSQPLERGGGETQYF
j_gene: TRBJ2-2; abundance: -; v_gene: TRBV2; d_gene: -; CDR3nt: TGTGCCAGCCAGAAAGTCGACGGAAACACCGGGGAGCTGTTTTTT; CDR3aa: CASQKVDGNTGELFF
j_gene: TRBJ2-6; abundance: -; v_gene: TRBV5-1; d_gene: TRBD1; CDR3nt: TGCGCCAGCAGTGGGACAGGGGGCTCTGGGGCCAACGTCCTGACTTTC; CDR3aa: CASSGTGGSGANVLTF
j_gene: TRBJ1-2; abundance: -; v_gene: TRBV6-1; d_gene: -; CDR3nt: TGTGCCAGCAGTGATTACCGGGGCCGCGGGGTGTATGGCTACACCTTC; CDR3aa: CASSDYRGRGVYGYTF
j_gene: TRBJ1-5; abundance: once; v_gene: TRBV14; d_gene: -; CDR3nt: TGTGCCAGCAGCCAAGCCCGGGATAGCAATCAGCCCCAGCATTTT; CDR3aa: CASSQARDSNQPQHF
j_gene: TRBJ1-2; abundance: few; v_gene: TRBV13; d_gene: -; CDR3nt: TGTGCCAGCAGCTTAGGGCAGGGACTCTATGGCTACACCTTC; CDR3aa: CASSLGQGLYGYTF
j_gene: TRBJ2-1; abundance: -; v_gene: TRBV18; d_gene: TRBD2; CDR3nt: TGTGCCAGCTCACCAGGCGGGGGCTACAATGAGCAGTTCTTC; CDR3aa: CASSPGGGYNEQFF
j_gene: TRBJ1-5; abundance: once; v_gene: TRBV4-2; d_gene: TRBD1; CDR3nt: TGTGCCAGCAGCCCGGGACAGGGAGGAGGGTATAGCAATCAGCCCCAGCATTTT; CDR3aa: CASSPGQGGGYSNQPQHF
j_gene: TRBJ2-2; abundance: -; v_gene: TRBV6-5; d_gene: -; CDR3nt: TGTGCCAGCAGTTACGACACCCCGAACACCGGGGAGCTGTTTTTT; CDR3aa: CASSYDTPNTGELFF
j_gene: TRBJ2-7; abundance: -; v_gene: TRBV5-4; d_gene: -; CDR3nt: TGTGCCAGCAGCCCCCAGGGGCGGAGCTCCTACGAGCAGTACTTC; CDR3aa: CASSPQGRSSYEQYF
j_gene: TRBJ2-5; abundance: -; v_gene: TRBV7-9; d_gene: -; CDR3nt: TGTGCCAGCAGCTTGCCGACAGGCCAAGAGACCCAGTACTTC; CDR3aa: CASSLPTGQETQYF